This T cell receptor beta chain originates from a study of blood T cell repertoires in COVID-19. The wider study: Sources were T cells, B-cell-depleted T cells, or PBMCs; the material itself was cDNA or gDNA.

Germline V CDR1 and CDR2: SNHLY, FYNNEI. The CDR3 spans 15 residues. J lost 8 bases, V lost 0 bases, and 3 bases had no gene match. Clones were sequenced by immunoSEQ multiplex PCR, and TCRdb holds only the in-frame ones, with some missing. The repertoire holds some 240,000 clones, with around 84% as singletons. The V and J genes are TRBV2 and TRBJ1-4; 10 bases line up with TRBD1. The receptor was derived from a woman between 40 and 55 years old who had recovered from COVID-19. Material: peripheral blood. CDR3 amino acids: CASSEAGTGAEKLFF. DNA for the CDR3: TGTGCCAGCAGTGAAGCTGGGACAGGGGCCGAAAAACTGTTTTTT.